A selection of T cell receptor beta chains follows, all from one sample in a study of shared clonotypes between healthy human individuals. Data came from immunoSEQ multiplex PCR; TCRdb stores just in-frame clones and leaves some out. The data show 2 million to 2.5 million clones, almost 96% seen once. Sample: naive CD4+ T cells sorted from blood. The receptors here all came from a man between 18 and 29 years old in good health. Both conserved end residues are part of each CDR3. The order of the fields is J gene, V gene, CDR3 protein.

J: TRBJ2-7
V: TRBV6-1
CDR3: CASSSYREAYEQYF

J: TRBJ2-7
V: TRBV6-6
CDR3: CASTARGLYEQYF

J: TRBJ2-7
V: TRBV25-1
CDR3: CASDPGDLTYEQYF

J: TRBJ2-1
V: TRBV18
CDR3: CASSRPGGSSYNEQFF

J: TRBJ2-7
V: TRBV7-2
CDR3: CASSLGRQGAGGEQYF

J: TRBJ1-6
V: TRBV27
CDR3: CASSLPRGYNSPLHF

J: TRBJ2-3
V: TRBV9
CDR3: CASSVVGTDTQYF

J: TRBJ2-3
V: TRBV5-1
CDR3: CASSLESTDTQYF

J: TRBJ1-5
V: TRBV28
CDR3: CASSPSRGLGNQPQHF

J: TRBJ2-5
V: TRBV7-7
CDR3: CASSLGVGGETQYF

J: TRBJ2-2
V: TRBV11-3
CDR3: CASSPRGGKNTGELFF

J: TRBJ2-1
V: TRBV5-1
CDR3: CASSISTGTSSYNEQFF

J: TRBJ2-7
V: TRBV9
CDR3: CASSEFGGSYEQYF